The 32 T cell receptor beta chains below all came from one sample that was sequenced in a study of blood T cell repertoires in COVID-19. The assay was immunoSEQ multiplex PCR, and TCRdb's table has in-frame clones only and misses some. The table includes 150,000 to 200,000 clones, roughly 78% detected once. The sample consisted of peripheral blood. The receptors were gathered from a man aged 65 to 85 with active or convalescent COVID-19.

This clone was observed once. The chain uses TRBV2 and TRBJ1-5; no clear D gene. With 4 bases removed from V and 5 bases from J, the gap between germline ends came to 12 bases. Germline V gene data show CDR1 as SNHLY and CDR2 as FYNNEI. This CDR3 spans 14 amino acids. In DNA form, the CDR3 reads TGTGCCAGCAGTGTGGAGACGGATGATCAGCCCCAGCATTTT. It specifies CASSVETDDQPQHF.

This clone came up once. V gene TRBV6-5 combines with J gene TRBJ1-2, with a weak D call TRBD1 (6 bases). Trimming shortened V by 8 bases and J by 6 bases, and 19 bases separated the two germline ends. Germline CDR1 is MNHEY and CDR2 is SVGAGI. This CDR3 region has 14 residues. The CDR3 loop reads CASRTGYELDGYTF. The CDR3 bases are TGTGCCAGCCGTACAGGGTACGAGTTGGATGGCTACACCTTC.

The V call is TRBV10-3, the J call TRBJ2-7, with a weak D call TRBD1 (6 bases). There are 14 residues in the CDR3. CDR1 and CDR2 (germline): ENHRY, SYGVKD. The CDR3 nucleotides read TGTGCTACCAAGTCCAGGCAGGGGAGCTACGAGCAGTACTTC. Translation: CATKSRQGSYEQYF.

The chain carries TRBV12-3 or TRBV12-4 and TRBJ1-1; tentatively, D is TRBD1 (5 bases). This CDR3 comprises 12 residues. Trimming pared 5 bases from V and 6 bases from J, leaving 10 bases between. CDR3 sequence reads: CASSPGGAEAFF. In DNA form, the CDR3 reads TGTGCCAGCAGTCCCGGGGGGGCTGAAGCTTTCTTT.

The chain couples TRBV9 to TRBJ1-5; D is perhaps TRBD1 (5 bases). This CDR3 region has 16 residues. V lost 4 bases and J 5 bases, leaving 19 bases between the germline ends. In germline, CDR1 is SGDLS, CDR2 YYNGEE. CDR3 loop: CASSPGIGSGDQPQHF. As DNA, the CDR3 is TGTGCCAGCAGCCCAGGGATAGGATCGGGGGATCAGCCCCAGCATTTT. The full variable domain, its missing parts supplied by reference TRBV9 and TRBJ1-5, is DSGVTQTPKHLITATGQRVTLRCSPRSGDLSVYWYQQSLDQGLQFLIQYYNGEERAKGNILERFSAQQFPDLHSELNLSSLELGDSALYFCASSPGIGSGDQPQHFGDGTRLSIL.

The chain has TRBV10-1 and TRBJ2-5; unclear D gene. Trimming took 4 bases from V and 5 from J, leaving 11 bases between them. The CDR3 has 13 amino acids. Looked up from germline, CDR1 is WNHNN and CDR2 is SYGVQD (reference sequence). Here the CDR3 reads CASSGSTGETQYF. As DNA, the CDR3 is TGCGCCAGCAGTGGATCCACCGGGGAGACCCAGTACTTC.

This clone came up once. The rearrangement uses TRBV10-1 and TRBJ2-7, with 12 positions matching TRBD2. Germline V gene data show CDR1 as WNHNN and CDR2 as SYGVQD (reference sequence). Trimming removed 6 bases from V and 2 bases from J; junction bases left unmatched: 2. The CDR3 contains 14 residues. CDR3 protein: CASRRLAGAYEQYF. The CDR3 DNA is TGCGCCAGCAGGAGACTAGCGGGGGCCTACGAGCAGTACTTC.

The chain uses TRBV9 and TRBJ2-1, with 16 bases that match TRBD2. Germline-derived CDR1 and CDR2 are SGDLS and YYNGEE. With V trimmed by 4 bases and J by 5 bases, 6 bases remained unmatched. There are 17 residues in the CDR3. Here the CDR3 reads CASSSGLAGGPHNEQFF. CDR3 DNA sequence: TGTGCCAGCAGCTCGGGACTAGCGGGGGGGCCCCACAATGAGCAGTTCTTC.

With respect to this clone: A far larger clone is off by one base, so a read error is likely. The chain carries TRBV3-1 (or the pseudogene TRBV3-2) and TRBJ2-3, with D hard to call. V was trimmed by 4 bases and J by 6 bases, leaving 8 bases between them. Germline V gene lookup returns CDR1 LGHDT and CDR2 YNNKEL (reference sequence). This CDR3 is built from 12 residues. The DNA for the CDR3 is TGTGCCAGCAGCCTTCTCCCGGATACGCAGTATTTT. It is translated as CASSLLPDTQYF.

This chain joins TRBV7-2 and TRBJ1-3; 7 bases align to TRBD1. The V gene end was trimmed by 4 bases and the J gene end by 2 bases; junction bases not matched to a gene: 5. In germline, CDR1 is SGHTA, CDR2 FQGNSA. This CDR3 has 15 residues. The CDR3 DNA follows: TGTGCCAGCAGCTCAAACAGGGGCCCTGGAAACACCATATATTTT. Encoded protein: CASSSNRGPGNTIYF.

The chain has TRBV27 and TRBJ1-5, with 10 bases matching TRBD1. Losses at the gene ends were 1 base for V and 8 bases for J; bases not matched to a gene: 2. Germline V gene data show CDR1 as MNHEY and CDR2 as SMNVEV (reference sequence). The CDR3 extends over 14 amino acids. In nucleotides, the CDR3 is TGTGCCAGCAGTTTATTGACAGGGGGCAAGCCCCAGCATTTT. It yields the protein CASSLLTGGKPQHF.

The rearrangement links TRBV9 to TRBJ1-3; 11 positions agree with TRBD1. Germline lookup yields CDR1 SGDLS and CDR2 YYNGEE. V was clipped by 4 bases and J by 4 bases; unmatched bases: 7. The CDR3 has 16 amino acids. CDR3 residues: CASSTGQGASGNTIYF. The CDR3 bases are TGTGCCAGCAGCACAGGACAGGGGGCCTCCGGAAACACCATATATTTT.

This sequence joins TRBV5-1 and TRBJ2-7, with 8 nucleotides matching TRBD2. This CDR3 is 16 amino acids long. Germline V gene lookup returns CDR1 SGHRS and CDR2 YFSETQ. With 0 bases clipped from V and 4 bases from J, the junction kept 9 bases outside the gene matches. The CDR3, as DNA: TGCGCCAGCAGCTTGGTGACGGGAGGGCCTGGGTACGAGCAGTACTTC. As protein: CASSLVTGGPGYEQYF. The variable domain in full, completed from reference TRBV5-1 and TRBJ2-7, reads KAGVTQTPRYLIKTRGQQVTLSCSPISGHRSVSWYQQTPGQGLQFLFEYFSETQRNKGNFPGRFSGRQFSNSRSEMNVSTLELGDSALYLCASSLVTGGPGYEQYFGPGTRLTVT.

The V gene is TRBV3-1 (or the pseudogene TRBV3-2), the J gene TRBJ1-1; weak D call: TRBD1 (5 bases). Trimming removed 2 bases from V and 7 bases from J, with 11 bases in between. CDR1 and CDR2 from the germline V gene are LGHDT and YNNKEL (reference sequence). The CDR3 spans 13 residues. CDR3 residues: CASSQWWGSEAFF. The CDR3 nucleotides read TGTGCCAGCAGCCAATGGTGGGGCAGTGAAGCTTTCTTT.

CDR3 amino acids: CASESYSQETQYF. CDR3 nucleotides: TGTGCCAGCGAGAGCTACAGCCAAGAGACCCAGTACTTC. The V and J genes are TRBV6-5 and TRBJ2-5; no reliable D call. The CDR3 is 13 residues long. V shed 8 bases and J shed 1 base, with 11 bases lying between them. Germline V gene data show CDR1 as MNHEY and CDR2 as SVGAGI.

The sample holds a few counts of this clone. The chain joins TRBV6-5 to TRBJ2-3; 8 positions agree with TRBD2. V was clipped by 2 bases and J by 0 bases; unmatched bases: 4. The CDR3 length is 16 residues. Germline V gene data show CDR1 as MNHEY and CDR2 as SVGAGI. The CDR3 DNA is TGTGCCAGCAGTTACGCTAGCGGGCTTAGCACAGATACGCAGTATTTT. It encodes CASSYASGLSTDTQYF.

In the case of this clone: Different DNA sequences within this sample yield the same CDR3. The genes are TRBV13 and TRBJ2-1, with 10 bases fitting TRBD1. Per germline, CDR1 PRHDT and CDR2 FYEKMQ (reference sequence). Unmatched junction bases numbered 3, after V lost 5 bases and J lost 2 bases. The CDR3 consists of 15 residues. In nucleotides, the CDR3 is TGTGCCAGCAGCCTCGACAGGGGGCCCTACAATGAGCAGTTCTTC. Its protein is CASSLDRGPYNEQFF.

The V gene is TRBV4-2, the J gene TRBJ2-1; 9 bases map to TRBD2. The length of the CDR3 is 16 residues. With V trimmed by 3 bases and J by 4 bases, 7 bases remained unmatched. Germline values: CDR1 LGHNA, CDR2 YNFKEQ. The CDR3 spells CASSQYTSGQYNEQFF. CDR3 nucleotides: TGTGCCAGCAGCCAGTATACTAGCGGGCAATACAATGAGCAGTTCTTC.

The chain carries TRBV7-2 and TRBJ1-6, with a tentative D call TRBD1 (5 bases). This CDR3 has 15 residues. The germline CDR1 and CDR2 sequences are SGHTA and FQGNSA. V was cut by 3 bases and J by 10 bases, with 16 bases left in between. The CDR3 DNA sequence: TGTGCCAGCAGCTTCGATGTTGGGGGGTGGTCACCCCTCCACTTT. Translated, it gives CASSFDVGGWSPLHF.

The chain links TRBV3-1 (or the pseudogene TRBV3-2) to TRBJ2-5; no definite D call. In germline, CDR1 is LGHDT, CDR2 YNNKEL (reference sequence). This CDR3 comprises 14 residues. V lost 2 bases to trimming and J lost 7 bases, with 14 bases between them. The CDR3 nucleotides read TGTGCCAGCAGCCAACCAGCATCAGGTGGGACCCAGTACTTC. Translated: CASSQPASGGTQYF.

The chain couples TRBV19 to TRBJ2-1, with 14 nucleotides matching TRBD2. This CDR3 is 15 amino acids long. With V trimmed by 3 bases and J by 8 bases, 3 bases remained unmatched. Germline V lookup: CDR1 LNHDA, CDR2 SQIVND (reference sequence). The CDR3 bases are TGTGCCAGTAGTATGACTAGCGGGGGGGCCGATGAGCAGTTCTTC. This encodes CASSMTSGGADEQFF.

The rearrangement uses TRBV10-2 and TRBJ1-1, with a weak D call TRBD1 (6 bases). Trimming left V 3 bases short and J 4 bases short, with 9 bases between. Germline V gene lookup returns CDR1 WSHSY and CDR2 SAAADI. The CDR3 contains 13 residues. CDR3 in DNA: TGCGCCAGCAGTGACACAGGGACCACTGAAGCTTTCTTT. Translating gives CASSDTGTTEAFF.

This chain uses TRBV4-1 with TRBJ2-1; 10 bases map to TRBD2. V dropped 2 bases and J dropped 5; count of bases not matched to a gene: 6. Germline V gene lookup returns CDR1 MGHRA and CDR2 YSYEKL. CDR3 length equals 16 residues. In DNA, the CDR3 is TGCGCCAGCAGCCAATATGGGACTAGCGCAGACAATGAGCAGTTCTTC. This translates into CASSQYGTSADNEQFF.

The CDR3 here is CASSATGATGELFF. The CDR3 bases are TGTGCCAGCAGTGCAACAGGGGCCACCGGGGAGCTGTTTTTT. The chain uses TRBV6-4 and TRBJ2-2, with 7 nucleotides matching TRBD1. V trimming: 4 bases; J trimming: 4 bases; junction bases outside the gene matches: 3. CDR3 length equals 14 residues. Germline CDR1 is MRHNA and CDR2 is SNTAGT.

The V gene is TRBV5-1, the J gene TRBJ1-1, with D hard to call. Germline V lookup: CDR1 SGHRS, CDR2 YFSETQ. The CDR3 length is 13 residues. Trimming shortened V by 4 bases and J by 6 bases, and 13 bases separated the two germline ends. CDR3 nucleotide sequence: TGCGCCAGCAGCGAGGGCTTAGAGGCTGAAGCTTTCTTT. Translated: CASSEGLEAEAFF.

The rearrangement joins TRBV19 to TRBJ1-4; 7 bases line up with TRBD1. CDR3 length: 14 residues. The germline V gene has CDR1 LNHDA and CDR2 SQIVND (reference sequence). The junction had 3 bases not matched to a gene; V was cut back by 3 bases and J by 5 bases. The CDR3 coding sequence is TGTGCCAGTAGTATGGGGACAGTAAATGAAAAACTGTTTTTT. Translation: CASSMGTVNEKLFF.

The chain is built from TRBV6-4 and TRBJ1-2; weak D call: TRBD1 (6 bases). Germline V gene lookup returns CDR1 MRHNA and CDR2 SNTAGT. Trimming left V 0 bases short and J 2 bases short, with 10 bases between. The CDR3 runs to 15 residues. The CDR3 loop is CASSDSNTGNYGYTF. The CDR3 DNA is TGTGCCAGCAGTGACTCGAACACAGGGAACTATGGCTACACCTTC.

The V call is TRBV5-1, the J call TRBJ2-5, with TRBD1 as a possible D gene (6 bases). Germline V gene data show CDR1 as SGHRS and CDR2 as YFSETQ. CDR3 length: 14 amino acids. V lost 4 bases and J 4 bases, leaving 14 bases between the germline ends. The CDR3 loop reads CASSDQGSGETQYF. DNA for the CDR3: TGCGCCAGCAGCGACCAGGGGTCTGGAGAGACCCAGTACTTC.

The rearrangement joins TRBV7-9 to TRBJ1-1; no definite D call. Trimming left V 5 bases short and J 5 bases short, with 9 bases between. Germline CDR1 is SEHNR and CDR2 is FQNEAQ (reference sequence). CDR3 length equals 12 residues. CDR3 sequence reads: CASSPAGTEAFF. The DNA of the CDR3 is TGTGCCAGCAGCCCGGCGGGGACTGAAGCTTTCTTT.

The chain employs TRBV19 and TRBJ1-5, with TRBD1 as a possible D gene (6 bases). The CDR3 length is 14 residues. Germline CDR1 LNHDA, CDR2 SQIVND (reference sequence). Trimming removed 8 bases at V and 9 bases at J, with 20 bases between. The CDR3 DNA reads TGTGCCAGTCACAGGGACCCGGCATCTGTGCCCCAGCATTTT. Protein product: CASHRDPASVPQHF.

V gene TRBV2 combines with J gene TRBJ1-1; D ambiguous. Trimming left V 5 bases short and J 0 bases short, with 10 bases between. The CDR3 has 14 amino acids. In germline, CDR1 is SNHLY, CDR2 FYNNEI. The chain's CDR3 is CASSLQRMNTEAFF. CDR3 bases: TGTGCCAGCAGTCTGCAGCGGATGAACACTGAAGCTTTCTTT.

The chain recombines TRBV10-2 with TRBJ2-7; TRBD1 agrees at 8 bases. CDR1 is WSHSY and CDR2 is SAAADI in the germline V gene. The CDR3 contains 16 residues. The V gene end was trimmed by 1 base and the J gene end by 3 bases; junction bases not matched to a gene: 8. The CDR3 sequence is CASSEYGQGYYYEQYF. DNA for the CDR3: TGCGCCAGCAGTGAGTACGGACAGGGATATTACTACGAGCAGTACTTC.